The following is a T cell receptor (beta chain) sequence with its context. This entry is derived from a study of control samples from healthy donors and cancer patients. The V end lost 6 bases, the J end lost 0 bases, and 11 bases lay between the germline ends. The CDR3 extends over 14 amino acids. The germline gives CDR1 SNHLY, CDR2 FYNNEI. Some clones are missing from TCRdb's copy, which holds only in-frame ones; the method was immunoSEQ multiplex PCR. Of some 150,000 clones listed, more than 90% are singletons. This receptor was obtained from a young man in good health. The material sequenced was blood. This rearrangement joins TRBV2 to TRBJ1-2; possibly TRBD1 for D (5 bases). The CDR3 here is CASRTANSNYGYTF. The DNA for the CDR3 is TGTGCCAGCAGGACAGCGAACTCTAACTATGGCTACACCTTC.